The entry that follows covers one T cell receptor (beta chain) sequence. Its antigen is not identified. The entry originates in a study of T cell responses to AZD1222 COVID-19 vaccine. Study findings and constraints: An increase in Spike-specific TCR breadth and depth was observed after two AZD1222 doses. Across spike, vaccine-associated CD4 TCRs were found, dominant at 160-218 and 743-854.

Measured with immunoSEQ multiplex PCR; TCRdb has only the in-frame clones, and not every one. The repertoire holds 100,000 to 120,000 clones, with about 85% as singletons. The origin of this receptor is an adult in good health. Sequenced here: peripheral blood, sampled on day 0 of AZD1222 vaccination.

The CDR3 region has the DNA TGTGCCACAGCTTGGGTCGTGGCTAGCGGGCCGTCCTACAATGAGCAGTTCTTC. This encodes CATAWVVASGPSYNEQFF. The rearrangement uses TRBV7-9 and TRBJ2-1; TRBD2 matches at 8 bases. V lost 10 bases to trimming and J lost 1 base; unmatched junction nucleotides: 18. From germline, CDR1 is SEHNR and CDR2 FQNEAQ (reference sequence). This CDR3 has 18 amino acids.